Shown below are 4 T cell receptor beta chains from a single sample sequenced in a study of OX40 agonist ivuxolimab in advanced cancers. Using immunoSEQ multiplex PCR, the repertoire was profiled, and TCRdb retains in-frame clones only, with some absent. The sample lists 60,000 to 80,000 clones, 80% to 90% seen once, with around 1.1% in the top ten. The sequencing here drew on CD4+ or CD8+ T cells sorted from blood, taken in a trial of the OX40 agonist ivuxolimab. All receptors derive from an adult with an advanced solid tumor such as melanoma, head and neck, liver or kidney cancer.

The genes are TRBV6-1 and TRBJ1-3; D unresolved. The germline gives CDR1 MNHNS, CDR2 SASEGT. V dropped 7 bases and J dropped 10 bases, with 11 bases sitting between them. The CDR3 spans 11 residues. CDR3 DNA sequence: TGTGCCAGCACGAATGGTTGGACCATATATTTT. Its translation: CASTNGWTIYF.

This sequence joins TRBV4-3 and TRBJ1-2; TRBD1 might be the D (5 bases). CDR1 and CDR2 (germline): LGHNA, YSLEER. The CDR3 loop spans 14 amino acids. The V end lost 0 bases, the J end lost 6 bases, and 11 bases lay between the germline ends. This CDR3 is CASSQEHQGNGYTF. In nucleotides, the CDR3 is TGCGCCAGCAGCCAAGAACACCAGGGAAATGGCTACACCTTC.

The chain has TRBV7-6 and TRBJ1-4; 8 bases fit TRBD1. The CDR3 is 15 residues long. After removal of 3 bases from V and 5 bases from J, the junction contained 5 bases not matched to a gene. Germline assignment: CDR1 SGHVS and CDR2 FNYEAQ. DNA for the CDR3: TGTGCCAGCAGCTTGAGACAGGGGCGGAATGAAAAACTGTTTTTT. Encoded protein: CASSLRQGRNEKLFF.

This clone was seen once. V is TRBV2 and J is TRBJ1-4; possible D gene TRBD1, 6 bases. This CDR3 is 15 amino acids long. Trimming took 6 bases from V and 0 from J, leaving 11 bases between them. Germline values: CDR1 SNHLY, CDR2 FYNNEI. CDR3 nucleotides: TGTGCCAGCAGGCCCGGACAGACAACTAATGAAAAACTGTTTTTT. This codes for CASRPGQTTNEKLFF.